This record covers a single T cell receptor (beta chain). Its antigen is unknown. This record comes from a study of T cells expressing NK-cell markers. Looking at the study overall: There were seven HCMV-seropositive donors and one seronegative donor among the eight sequenced. General study findings and limits: As a fraction of CD8+ T cells, dominant NKG2C+ clonotypes reached about 1.0-7.0% in six donors. Topping the CD3+CD56-NKG2C+ fraction as well were these clonotypes, in a handful of donors.

TCRdb re-called the 5' RACE reads; one entry per CDR3 protein, DNA not given. Listed are about 160,000 distinct CDR3 sequences; 20% falls within the top ten. The CDR3 consists of 13 residues. The V gene's germline CDR1 is MRHNA and CDR2 SNTAGT. This chain links TRBV6-4 with TRBJ2-6. This clonotype originated in a man aged 18-75 years in good health. The sequencing input was blood T cells: a sorted CD56 or NKG2C T cell subset, CD4+ or CD8+ T cells, or bulk PBMC T cells (not recorded which). Here the CDR3 reads CASGGSGANVLTF.